This T cell receptor (beta chain) was sequenced in a study of T-cell memory formation after mild COVID-19. Study-wide results and caveats: SARS-CoV-2 specificity of second-wave clones peaking day 37 was unconfirmed.

On this clonotype: The antigen is not known. At one end the junction does not follow the germline gene, possibly because of a read error.

This CDR3 is 11 amino acids long. Germline CDR1 is DFQATT and CDR2 is SNEGSKA (reference sequence). One entry per CDR3 protein, called by TCRdb with MiXCR from the 5' RACE reads. This sample yields fewer than 550,000 distinct CDR3 sequences, of which roughly 20% are seen a single time; roughly 8% belongs to the top ten. This sequence joins TRBV20-1 and TRBJ1-1; a weak D match, TRBD1 (6 bases). The clonotype was recovered from an adult woman who had mild COVID-19 (a few samples of this study predate the infection). Cell type and time point are not known. Sequencing was performed on PBMCs or a T cell subset sorted from them (not recorded which). In DNA, the CDR3 is TGCAGGGCTAACACAGGGACGTTAGCTTTCTTT. Protein product: CRANTGTLAFF.